These 24 T cell receptor beta chains came from one sample sequenced in a study of blood T cell repertoires in COVID-19. Assay: immunoSEQ multiplex PCR; the TCRdb copy retains only in-frame clones and omits some. The sample carries 200,000 to 250,000 clones, under 85% recorded once. Sample: peripheral blood. Receptors were obtained from a woman older than 75 with COVID-19, enrolled during active disease.

The chain recombines TRBV18 with TRBJ2-7, with TRBD1 matching 8 bases. V was clipped by 5 bases and J by 2 bases; unmatched bases: 8. CDR1 is KGHSH and CDR2 is LQKENI in the germline V gene. The CDR3 covers 15 residues. The CDR3 DNA sequence: TGTGCCAGCTCAGTGGACAGGGTGGCTCCCTACGAGCAGTACTTC. The encoded protein is CASSVDRVAPYEQYF.

The rearrangement links TRBV18 to TRBJ2-3; tentatively, D is TRBD2 (6 bases). The V and J ends lost 0 bases and 3 bases respectively, with 10 bases between them. Germline V gene sequence: CDR1 KGHSH, CDR2 LQKENI. CDR3 length: 15 residues. CDR3 in amino acids: CASSPPRGGTDTQYF. In nucleotides, the CDR3 is TGTGCCAGCTCACCACCGCGGGGAGGTACAGATACGCAGTATTTT. Filled out from reference TRBV18 and TRBJ2-3, the complete variable domain reads NAGVMQNPRHLVRRRGQEARLRCSPMKGHSHVYWYRQLPEEGLKFMVYLQKENIIDESGMPKERFSAEFPKEGPSILRIQQVVRGDSAAYFCASSPPRGGTDTQYFGPGTRLTVL.

This clone was seen ten or more times. This chain joins TRBV9 and TRBJ2-1; 9 bases line up with TRBD2. The CDR3 spans 15 residues. The V gene end was trimmed by 3 bases and the J gene end by 5 bases; junction bases not matched to a gene: 6. CDR1 is SGDLS, CDR2 YYNGEE, per germline. CDR3 DNA: TGTGCCAGCAGCGAGAGCGGGGGGACGCACAATGAGCAGTTCTTC. Encoded protein: CASSESGGTHNEQFF.

The chain joins TRBV7-9 to TRBJ1-2; D possibly corresponds to TRBD1 (5 bases). Trimming took off 1 base at V and 5 bases at J, with 17 bases between the two ends. This CDR3 has 16 residues. In germline, CDR1 is SEHNR, CDR2 FQNEAQ (reference sequence). CDR3 DNA: TGTGCCAGCAGCTTAGGCATTGCGGGGCGGAGGTATGGCTACACCTTC. It is translated as CASSLGIAGRRYGYTF.

The chain carries TRBV19 and TRBJ2-7; weak D call: TRBD2 (5 bases). Germline V lookup: CDR1 LNHDA, CDR2 SQIVND (reference sequence). The ends were cut back, 1 base at V and 3 bases at J, with 7 bases in the middle. The CDR3 sequence is 13 residues long. For the CDR3, the DNA is TGTGCCAGTAGTATAGTTGAGGGCTACGAGCAGTACTTC. Residues: CASSIVEGYEQYF.

V gene TRBV7-3 combines with J gene TRBJ1-1; 8 bases align to TRBD1. Trimming at V came to 5 bases and at J to 5 bases, leaving 4 bases not matched to a gene. The CDR3 consists of 13 residues. Germline V gives CDR1 SGHTA, CDR2 FQGTGA. CDR3 sequence: CASSGQGGTEAFF. The CDR3 DNA is TGTGCCAGCAGCGGACAGGGAGGTACTGAAGCTTTCTTT.

V gene TRBV4-1 combines with J gene TRBJ1-1; no reliable D call. The CDR3 spans 13 residues. CDR1 and CDR2 (germline): MGHRA, YSYEKL. Between the trimmed V and J ends, which lost 3 bases and 4 bases, there was a span of 9 bases. The CDR3 sequence is CASSQWQITEAFF. In DNA, the CDR3 is TGCGCCAGCAGCCAGTGGCAGATCACTGAAGCTTTCTTT.

This clone was seen just once. This chain links TRBV19 with TRBJ2-1; 7 nucleotides match TRBD2. CDR3 size: 15 residues. CDR1 LNHDA and CDR2 SQIVND come from the germline V gene (reference sequence). V gave up 6 bases and J gave up 3 bases; unmatched junction bases: 8. The CDR3 sequence is CASSPTSGVYNEQFF. CDR3 sequence (DNA): TGTGCCAGTAGCCCCACCAGCGGGGTCTACAATGAGCAGTTCTTC.

This clone has only a few counts. The genes are TRBV28 and TRBJ1-5, with D hard to call. Germline V gene data show CDR1 as MDHEN and CDR2 as SYDVKM. V was clipped by 5 bases and J by 3 bases, with 20 bases between them. This CDR3 contains 17 residues. The CDR3 DNA reads TGTGCCAGCAGTCCCCCGGTCCCCCTTAGACTCAATCAGCCCCAGCATTTT. Translated: CASSPPVPLRLNQPQHF.

This sequence joins TRBV3-1 (or the pseudogene TRBV3-2) and TRBJ1-4, with 10 bases matching TRBD1. V lost 5 bases and J lost 10; bases outside the gene matches: 16. CDR3 length: 17 residues. Germline assignment: CDR1 LGHDT and CDR2 YNNKEL (reference sequence). Here the CDR3 reads CASSTFLPTGGPGKLFF. The CDR3 region has the DNA TGTGCCAGCAGCACCTTCTTACCGACAGGGGGCCCAGGAAAACTGTTTTTT.

This clone was recorded a few times. The chain is built from TRBV3-1 (or the pseudogene TRBV3-2) and TRBJ2-3; 7 bases are shared with TRBD2. The germline gives CDR1 LGHDT, CDR2 YNNKEL (reference sequence). Trimming cost V 3 bases and J 9 bases; bases outside gene matches: 9. The CDR3 length is 14 residues. CDR3 loop: CASSQGTTSGTQYF. The CDR3 region has the DNA TGTGCCAGCAGCCAGGGGACTACCTCAGGCACGCAGTATTTT.

The chain carries TRBV6-5 and TRBJ1-2; 8 nucleotides match TRBD1. Trimming removed 6 bases from V and 1 base from J; junction bases left unmatched: 4. The CDR3 is made up of 14 amino acids. Germline loops: CDR1 MNHEY, CDR2 SVGAGI. The CDR3 DNA sequence: TGTGCCAGCAGCCGACAGGGGATTAACTATGGCTACACCTTC. Translation: CASSRQGINYGYTF.

This clone was seen once. The CDR3 coding sequence is TGTGCCAGTAGTACCGGGTCTAGCTCTGGAAACACCATATATTTT. The encoded protein is CASSTGSSSGNTIYF. This chain joins TRBV19 and TRBJ1-3; D is unresolved. CDR3 size: 15 residues. The V gene's germline CDR1 is LNHDA and CDR2 SQIVND (reference sequence). V dropped 4 bases and J dropped 0 bases, with 10 bases sitting between them.

This clone has just one count. The chain is built from TRBV18 and TRBJ1-3; D gene uncertain. With 3 bases removed from V and 5 bases from J, the gap between germline ends came to 14 bases. Germline V gives CDR1 KGHSH, CDR2 LQKENI. This CDR3 comprises 15 residues. The CDR3 sequence: CASSPPQIPRNTIYF. The CDR3 bases are TGTGCCAGCTCACCCCCACAGATCCCTAGAAACACCATATATTTT. The whole variable domain, remainder taken from reference TRBV18 and TRBJ1-3, is NAGVMQNPRHLVRRRGQEARLRCSPMKGHSHVYWYRQLPEEGLKFMVYLQKENIIDESGMPKERFSAEFPKEGPSILRIQQVVRGDSAAYFCASSPPQIPRNTIYFGEGSWLTVV.

This chain connects TRBV28 to TRBJ1-3; 8 positions match TRBD1. The CDR3 has 16 amino acids. Germline V gene data show CDR1 as MDHEN and CDR2 as SYDVKM. J was trimmed by 2 bases and V by 6 bases; bases with no gene match: 9. For the CDR3, the DNA is TGTGCCAGCAGCTTTCCCTGGACAGGGCCTGGAAACACCATATATTTT. Amino acids: CASSFPWTGPGNTIYF.

This sequence joins TRBV28 and TRBJ1-1; 7 bases align to TRBD1. Germline V gives CDR1 MDHEN, CDR2 SYDVKM. This CDR3 comprises 15 residues. Unmatched junction bases numbered 9, after V lost 8 bases and J lost 0 bases. The CDR3 loop is CASCWTGLMNTEAFF. DNA of the CDR3: TGTGCCAGCTGTTGGACAGGCCTCATGAACACTGAAGCTTTCTTT.

The V call is TRBV28, the J call TRBJ1-1; tentatively, D is TRBD1 (6 bases). The CDR3 extends over 15 amino acids. Germline lookup yields CDR1 MDHEN and CDR2 SYDVKM. V gave up 5 bases and J gave up 1 base, with 14 bases separating them. CDR3: CASSRQGGGNTEAFF. DNA of the CDR3: TGTGCCAGCAGTCGACAAGGGGGTGGGAACACTGAAGCTTTCTTT.

The chain combines TRBV6-2 or TRBV6-3 with TRBJ1-4, with 7 bases fitting TRBD1. This CDR3 has 16 residues. CDR1 is MNHEY and CDR2 is SVGEGT in the germline V gene. The ends lost 5 bases at V and 0 bases at J; junction bases unmatched: 6. This CDR3 is CASSGTATATNEKLFF. The CDR3 nucleotides are TGTGCCAGCAGTGGGACAGCTACCGCAACTAATGAAAAACTGTTTTTT.

J is TRBJ1-2 and V is TRBV5-1, with 7 bases identical to TRBD1. The CDR3 sequence is 14 residues long. The germline gives CDR1 SGHRS, CDR2 YFSETQ. V lost 3 bases and J lost 3; bases outside the gene matches: 5. The CDR3 loop is CASSSRTGDYGYTF. The DNA for the CDR3 is TGCGCCAGCAGCTCTCGGACAGGCGACTATGGCTACACCTTC.

This chain uses TRBV6-4 with TRBJ2-3; the match to TRBD2 covers 7 bases. This CDR3 comprises 15 residues. Germline V gene data show CDR1 as MRHNA and CDR2 as SNTAGT. V lost 5 bases and J lost 4; bases outside the gene matches: 9. The CDR3 DNA follows: TGTGCCAGCAGTAATGGTCTAGCGGACTCAGATACGCAGTATTTT. Translating it yields CASSNGLADSDTQYF.

The CDR3 region is CASRKLAWTGELFF. In DNA form, the CDR3 reads TGTGCCAGCAGGAAGCTAGCTTGGACCGGGGAGCTGTTTTTT. The chain links TRBV2 to TRBJ2-2; D is perhaps TRBD2 (5 bases). CDR1 and CDR2 (germline): SNHLY, FYNNEI. The germline V and J ends were trimmed by 6 bases and 5 bases, with 13 bases remaining between them. The length of the CDR3 is 14 residues.

The chain employs TRBV29-1 and TRBJ1-1, with D maybe TRBD1 (5 bases). Germline V gene sequence: CDR1 SQVTM, CDR2 ANQGSEA. Trimming removed 7 bases from V and 3 bases from J, with 12 bases in between. The CDR3 is 12 residues long. As DNA, the CDR3 is TGCAGCGCTGGGGGGGGAGACACTGAAGCTTTCTTT. It specifies CSAGGGDTEAFF.

A single count supports this clone. The rearrangement uses TRBV10-3 and TRBJ2-1; TRBD2 is a possible D gene (6 bases). This CDR3 has 14 amino acids. Per germline, CDR1 ENHRY and CDR2 SYGVKD. V lost 8 bases and J lost 11, with 22 bases in between. The CDR3, as DNA: TGTGCCATCGAGAACGGCGGGATCGGTGGTCAGCAGTTCTTC. Its translation: CAIENGGIGGQQFF.

V gene TRBV5-1 combines with J gene TRBJ1-4, with TRBD1 identical over 9 bases. CDR1 is SGHRS and CDR2 is YFSETQ in the germline V gene. The CDR3 has 15 residues. V lost 1 base and J lost 4; bases outside the gene matches: 2. The CDR3 DNA reads TGCGCCAGCAGCTTGACGGGACAGGGTAATGAAAAACTGTTTTTT. Translated, it gives CASSLTGQGNEKLFF.